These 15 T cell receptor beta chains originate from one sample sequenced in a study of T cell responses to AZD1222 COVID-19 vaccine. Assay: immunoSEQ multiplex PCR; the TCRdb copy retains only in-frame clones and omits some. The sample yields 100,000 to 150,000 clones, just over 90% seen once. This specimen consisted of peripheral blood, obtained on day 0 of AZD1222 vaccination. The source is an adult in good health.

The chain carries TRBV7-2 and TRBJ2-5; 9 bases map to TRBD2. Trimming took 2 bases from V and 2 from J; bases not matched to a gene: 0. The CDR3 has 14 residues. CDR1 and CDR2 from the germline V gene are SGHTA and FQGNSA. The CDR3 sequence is CASSLTSGQETQYF. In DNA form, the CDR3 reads TGTGCCAGCAGCTTAACTAGCGGGCAAGAGACCCAGTACTTC.

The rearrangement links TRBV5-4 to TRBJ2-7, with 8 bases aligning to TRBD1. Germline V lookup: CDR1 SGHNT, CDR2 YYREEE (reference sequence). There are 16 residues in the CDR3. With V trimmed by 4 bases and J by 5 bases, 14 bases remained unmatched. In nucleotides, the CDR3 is TGTGCCAGCAGCCTACCAGGGGGCGCGGCGGGCCACGAGCAGTACTTC. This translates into CASSLPGGAAGHEQYF.

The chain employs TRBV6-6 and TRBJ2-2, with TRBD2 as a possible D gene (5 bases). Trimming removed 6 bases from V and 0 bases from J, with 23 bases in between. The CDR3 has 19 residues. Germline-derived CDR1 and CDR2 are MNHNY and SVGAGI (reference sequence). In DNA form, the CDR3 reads TGTGCCAGCAGCCGAAAAAGCTTCGCCAGCGGCCCGAACACCGGGGAGCTGTTTTTT. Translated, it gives CASSRKSFASGPNTGELFF.

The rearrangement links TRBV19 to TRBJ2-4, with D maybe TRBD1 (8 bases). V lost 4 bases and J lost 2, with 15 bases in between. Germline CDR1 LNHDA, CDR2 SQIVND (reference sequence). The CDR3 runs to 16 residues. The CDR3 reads CASSTGQGGSKNIQYF. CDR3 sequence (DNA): TGTGCCAGTAGTACCGGACAGGGAGGGTCCAAAAACATTCAGTACTTC.

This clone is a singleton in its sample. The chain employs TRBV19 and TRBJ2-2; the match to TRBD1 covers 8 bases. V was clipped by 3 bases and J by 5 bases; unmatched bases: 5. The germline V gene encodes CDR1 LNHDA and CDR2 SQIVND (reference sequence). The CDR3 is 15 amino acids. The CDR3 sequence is CASSIQGALTGELFF. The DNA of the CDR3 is TGTGCCAGTAGTATTCAGGGGGCCCTAACCGGGGAGCTGTTTTTT.

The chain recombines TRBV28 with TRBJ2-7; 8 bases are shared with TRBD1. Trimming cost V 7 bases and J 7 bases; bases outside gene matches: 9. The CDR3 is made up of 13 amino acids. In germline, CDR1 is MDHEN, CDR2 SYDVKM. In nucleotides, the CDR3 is TGTGCCAGCAAGGGCCAGGGGGCATGGGAGCAGTACTTC. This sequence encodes CASKGQGAWEQYF. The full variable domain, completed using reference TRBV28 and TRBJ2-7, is DVKVTQSSRYLVKRTGEKVFLECVQDMDHENMFWYRQDPGLGLRLIYFSYDVKMKEKGDIPEGYSVSREKKERFSLILESASTNQTSMYLCASKGQGAWEQYFGPGTRLTVT.

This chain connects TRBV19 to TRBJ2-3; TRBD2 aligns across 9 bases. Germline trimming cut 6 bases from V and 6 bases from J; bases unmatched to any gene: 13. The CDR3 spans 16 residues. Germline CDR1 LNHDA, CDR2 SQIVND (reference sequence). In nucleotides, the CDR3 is TGTGCCAGTAGGGAGGGAACCAGCGGGAGGACTGATACGCAGTATTTT. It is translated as CASREGTSGRTDTQYF. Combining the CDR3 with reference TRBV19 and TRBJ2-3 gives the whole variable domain DGGITQSPKYLFRKEGQNVTLSCEQNLNHDAMYWYRQDPGQGLRLIYYSQIVNDFQKGDIAEGYSVSREKKESFPLTVTSAQKNPTAFYLCASREGTSGRTDTQYFGPGTRLTVL.

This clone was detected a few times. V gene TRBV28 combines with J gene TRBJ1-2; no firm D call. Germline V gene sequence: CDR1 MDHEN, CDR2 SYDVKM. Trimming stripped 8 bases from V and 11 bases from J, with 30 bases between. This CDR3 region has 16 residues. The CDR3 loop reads CASHPDIRPTNRGYTF. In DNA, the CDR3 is TGTGCCAGCCATCCCGATATCAGGCCAACAAACAGAGGGTACACCTTC.

The CDR3 DNA reads as TGTGCCAGTAGTATAGCCCCGGGACAGGGAGGAAAACTGTTTTTT. This sequence encodes CASSIAPGQGGKLFF. This chain joins TRBV19 and TRBJ1-4, with 9 bases identical to TRBD1. The J segment lost 10 bases and the V segment lost 1 base, leaving 7 bases of the junction unmatched. Germline V gene sequence: CDR1 LNHDA, CDR2 SQIVND (reference sequence). The CDR3 length is 15 residues.

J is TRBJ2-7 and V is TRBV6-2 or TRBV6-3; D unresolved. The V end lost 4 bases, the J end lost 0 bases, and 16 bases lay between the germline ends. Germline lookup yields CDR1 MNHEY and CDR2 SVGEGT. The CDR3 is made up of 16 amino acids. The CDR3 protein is CASSLSAPLFSYEQYF. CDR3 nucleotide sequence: TGTGCCAGCAGTTTAAGCGCTCCACTATTCTCCTACGAGCAGTACTTC.

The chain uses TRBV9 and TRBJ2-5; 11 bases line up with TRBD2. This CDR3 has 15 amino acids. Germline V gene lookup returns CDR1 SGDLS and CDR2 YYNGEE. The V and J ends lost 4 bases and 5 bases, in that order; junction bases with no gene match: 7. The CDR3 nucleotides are TGTGCCAGCAGCCCAGGGACTAGCGGTTGGGAGACCCAGTACTTC. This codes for CASSPGTSGWETQYF.

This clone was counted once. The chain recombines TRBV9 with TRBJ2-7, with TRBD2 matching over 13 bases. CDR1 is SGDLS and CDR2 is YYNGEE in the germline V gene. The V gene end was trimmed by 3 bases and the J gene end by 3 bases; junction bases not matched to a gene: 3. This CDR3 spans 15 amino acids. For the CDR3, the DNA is TGTGCCAGCAGCGAGGGACTAGCGGGAATCTACGAGCAGTACTTC. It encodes CASSEGLAGIYEQYF. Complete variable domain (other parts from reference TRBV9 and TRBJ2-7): DSGVTQTPKHLITATGQRVTLRCSPRSGDLSVYWYQQSLDQGLQFLIQYYNGEERAKGNILERFSAQQFPDLHSELNLSSLELGDSALYFCASSEGLAGIYEQYFGPGTRLTVT.

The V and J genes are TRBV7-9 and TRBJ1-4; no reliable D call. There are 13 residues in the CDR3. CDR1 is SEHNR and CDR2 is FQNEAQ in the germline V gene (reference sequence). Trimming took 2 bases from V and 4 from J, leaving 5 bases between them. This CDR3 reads CASSLQLNEKLFF. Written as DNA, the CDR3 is TGTGCCAGCAGCTTACAGCTTAATGAAAAACTGTTTTTT.

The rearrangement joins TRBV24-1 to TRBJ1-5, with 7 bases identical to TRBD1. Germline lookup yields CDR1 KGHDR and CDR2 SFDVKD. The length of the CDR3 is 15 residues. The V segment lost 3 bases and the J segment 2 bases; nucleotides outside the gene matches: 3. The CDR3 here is CATSDDRVGNQPQHF. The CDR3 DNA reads TGTGCCACCAGTGATGACAGGGTGGGCAATCAGCCCCAGCATTTT.

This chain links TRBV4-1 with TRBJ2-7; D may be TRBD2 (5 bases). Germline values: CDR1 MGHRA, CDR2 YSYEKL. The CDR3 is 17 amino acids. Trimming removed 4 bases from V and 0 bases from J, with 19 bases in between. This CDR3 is CASSLDRGAALSYEQYF. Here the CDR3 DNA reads TGCGCCAGCAGCCTCGACCGGGGAGCAGCCCTCTCCTACGAGCAGTACTTC.